This T cell receptor beta chain is drawn from a study of blood T cell repertoires in COVID-19. Generated by immunoSEQ multiplex PCR, the TCRdb table keeps only in-frame clones and is missing some. This sample has about 190,000 clones; 88% occur once, and the top ten carry roughly 6%. CDR3 length: 12 amino acids. The V and J ends lost 3 bases and 10 bases respectively, with 10 bases between them. What was sequenced was peripheral blood. This clonotype was sampled from a man aged 40-50 years with active or convalescent COVID-19. The chain uses TRBV12-3 or TRBV12-4 and TRBJ2-1, with a weak D call TRBD2 (5 bases). CDR3: CASSFGRLEQFF. The CDR3, as DNA: TGTGCCAGCAGTTTTGGTCGACTAGAGCAGTTCTTC.